These 19 T cell receptor beta chains were all obtained from the same sample, sequenced in a study of technical replicates of blood from several donors. TCRdb keeps only in-frame clones here, not all; method: immunoSEQ multiplex PCR. The table shows 65,000 to 80,000 clones, with roughly 94% occurring only once. Specimen: T cells isolated from PBMCs. Source of these receptors: a human donor in good health.

The chain couples TRBV6-6 to TRBJ2-3; 11 nucleotides line up with TRBD2. From germline, CDR1 is MNHNY and CDR2 SVGAGI (reference sequence). The CDR3 has 16 residues. V was pared by 5 bases and J by 2 bases, with 6 bases of the junction left unmatched. CDR3 amino acids: CASSPQTSGTTDTQYF. The CDR3 DNA sequence: TGTGCCAGCAGTCCTCAGACTAGCGGGACCACAGATACGCAGTATTTT.

The chain employs TRBV5-1 and TRBJ2-1; unclear D gene. Trimming removed 1 base from V and 11 bases from J, with 19 bases in between. The CDR3 runs 15 residues. Looked up from germline, CDR1 is SGHRS and CDR2 is YFSETQ. CDR3 nucleotide sequence: TGCGCCAGCAGCTTGTCGGCGGAACTAATACCCAAGCAGTTCTTC. Translating gives CASSLSAELIPKQFF. Complete variable domain (other parts from reference TRBV5-1 and TRBJ2-1): KAGVTQTPRYLIKTRGQQVTLSCSPISGHRSVSWYQQTPGQGLQFLFEYFSETQRNKGNFPGRFSGRQFSNSRSEMNVSTLELGDSALYLCASSLSAELIPKQFFGPGTRLTVL.

This clone occurred a few times. The chain uses TRBV14 and TRBJ2-2; 11 nucleotides line up with TRBD1. The germline V gene has CDR1 SGHDN and CDR2 FVKESK. Trimming took 4 bases from V and 2 from J; bases not matched to a gene: 6. The CDR3 contains 17 residues. As DNA, the CDR3 is TGTGCCAGCAGCCCCTTGGACAGGGGGCGCAACACCGGGGAGCTGTTTTTT. Protein product: CASSPLDRGRNTGELFF. The variable domain in full, with the rest retrieved from reference TRBV14 and TRBJ2-2, is EAGVTQFPSHSVIEKGQTVTLRCDPISGHDNLYWYRRVMGKEIKFLLHFVKESKQDESGMPNNRFLAERTGGTYSTLKVQPAELEDSGVYFCASSPLDRGRNTGELFFGEGSRLTVL.

The rearrangement joins TRBV5-1 to TRBJ1-1; D ambiguous. Trimming took 5 bases from V and 0 from J, leaving 5 bases between them. This CDR3 is 12 amino acids long. CDR1 and CDR2 (germline): SGHRS, YFSETQ. In DNA, the CDR3 is TGCGCCAGCAGGGCCGTGAACACTGAAGCTTTCTTT. Translating gives CASRAVNTEAFF.

The rearrangement uses TRBV5-1 and TRBJ2-7; TRBD1 aligns across 9 bases. Losses at the gene ends were 0 bases for V and 5 bases for J; bases not matched to a gene: 21. The V gene's germline CDR1 is SGHRS and CDR2 YFSETQ. CDR3 size: 20 residues. For the CDR3, the DNA is TGCGCCAGCAGCTTGGGACCGGGACAGGGTAGTGGCCCGGCGACTGACGAGCAGTACTTC. It translates to CASSLGPGQGSGPATDEQYF.

The V and J genes are TRBV5-1 and TRBJ2-1; 7 nucleotides line up with TRBD2. The germline gives CDR1 SGHRS, CDR2 YFSETQ. The V and J ends lost 6 bases and 5 bases, in that order; junction bases with no gene match: 8. The CDR3 contains 14 residues. CDR3 nucleotides: TGCGCCAGCATTGGTGGGAGGGGCAACAATGAGCAGTTCTTC. Its translation is CASIGGRGNNEQFF.

This chain links TRBV28 with TRBJ1-1; 7 bases map to TRBD1. The CDR3 is made up of 13 amino acids. Germline V gene sequence: CDR1 MDHEN, CDR2 SYDVKM. V lost 4 bases, J lost 1 base, and 0 bases stayed unmatched. CDR3 sequence reads: CASSYRGNTEAFF. DNA of the CDR3: TGTGCCAGCAGTTACAGGGGGAACACTGAAGCTTTCTTT.

Only one count was recorded for this clone. The V and J genes are TRBV18 and TRBJ1-2; D uncertain. Trimming took 0 bases from V and 1 from J, leaving 18 bases between them. The germline V gene encodes CDR1 KGHSH and CDR2 LQKENI. CDR3 length equals 18 residues. The CDR3 here is CASSPPFIEEFFNYGYTF. CDR3 coding DNA: TGTGCCAGCTCACCACCGTTTATTGAGGAGTTTTTTAACTATGGCTACACCTTC. The full variable domain, rest sourced from reference TRBV18 and TRBJ1-2, is NAGVMQNPRHLVRRRGQEARLRCSPMKGHSHVYWYRQLPEEGLKFMVYLQKENIIDESGMPKERFSAEFPKEGPSILRIQQVVRGDSAAYFCASSPPFIEEFFNYGYTFGSGTRLTVV.

This clone appeared once. The rearrangement uses TRBV7-9 and TRBJ1-1; D ambiguous. The CDR3 has 14 residues. The germline gives CDR1 SEHNR, CDR2 FQNEAQ (reference sequence). V gave up 8 bases and J gave up 0 bases, with 13 bases separating them. The CDR3 bases are TGTGCCAGCCCCATCGACAAGGTGAACACTGAAGCTTTCTTT. Translated: CASPIDKVNTEAFF.

The rearrangement uses TRBV5-1 and TRBJ1-1, with 11 bases fitting TRBD1. The CDR3 length is 17 residues. CDR1 is SGHRS, CDR2 YFSETQ, per germline. The J segment lost 4 bases and the V segment lost 4 bases, leaving 12 bases of the junction unmatched. The CDR3 protein is CASSIAGTGGWGTEAFF. The CDR3 DNA follows: TGCGCCAGCAGCATTGCCGGGACAGGGGGTTGGGGCACTGAAGCTTTCTTT.

The CDR3 loop reads CASSRPGVSYEQYF. Here the CDR3 DNA reads TGTGCCAGCAGTCGGCCCGGGGTTTCCTACGAGCAGTACTTC. The chain employs TRBV28 and TRBJ2-7; a weak D match, TRBD2 (5 bases). The germline gives CDR1 MDHEN, CDR2 SYDVKM. The length of the CDR3 is 14 residues. The ends were cut back, 5 bases at V and 1 base at J, with 12 bases in the middle.

The genes are TRBV21-1 and TRBJ2-3; TRBD1, the table's D call, was not compared with the DNA. TRBV21-1 is given as a pseudogene. This CDR3 is 14 amino acids long. This CDR3 reads CASPSQGEADTQYF. Here the CDR3 DNA reads TGTGCCAGCCCCAGCCAGGGTGAGGCAGATACGCAGTATTTT.

This clone was observed a single time. The J gene is TRBJ2-7, the V gene TRBV7-9; possibly TRBD1 for D (6 bases). The ends were cut back, 2 bases at V and 4 bases at J, with 15 bases in the middle. Germline CDR1 reads SEHNR; CDR2 reads FQNEAQ (reference sequence). CDR3 length equals 15 residues. The CDR3 loop is CASSLQGSGLYEQYF. The CDR3 DNA reads as TGTGCCAGCAGCTTACAGGGGTCGGGATTATACGAGCAGTACTTC.

This chain connects TRBV6-1 to TRBJ1-5, with D possibly being TRBD1 (6 bases). Looked up from germline, CDR1 is MNHNS and CDR2 is SASEGT. The CDR3 spans 17 residues. V gave up 2 bases and J gave up 0 bases, with 14 bases separating them. CDR3 in amino acids: CASSERGGPVSNQPQHF. Here the CDR3 DNA reads TGTGCCAGCAGTGAACGGGGGGGGCCGGTTAGCAATCAGCCCCAGCATTTT.

The chain recombines TRBV2 with TRBJ2-1, with TRBD2 matching 8 bases. The length of the CDR3 is 13 residues. V gave up 7 bases and J gave up 12 bases; unmatched junction bases: 11. CDR1 SNHLY and CDR2 FYNNEI come from the germline V gene. CDR3 amino acids: CASTSGGRPVQFF. In DNA form, the CDR3 reads TGTGCCAGCACTTCGGGAGGGAGGCCGGTGCAGTTCTTC.

The chain employs TRBV2 and TRBJ1-1, with D perhaps TRBD1 (6 bases). The germline V and J ends were trimmed by 0 bases and 2 bases, with 28 bases remaining between them. Germline lookup yields CDR1 SNHLY and CDR2 FYNNEI. The CDR3 loop spans 21 amino acids. CDR3 loop: CASSEALEQQRDRTVNTEAFF. The CDR3 nucleotides are TGTGCCAGCAGTGAAGCGCTTGAGCAGCAAAGAGATAGGACAGTAAACACTGAAGCTTTCTTT.

This chain links TRBV6-1 with TRBJ2-5; maybe TRBD2 (6 bases). The germline V and J ends were trimmed by 10 bases and 4 bases, with 19 bases remaining between them. The germline CDR1 and CDR2 sequences are MNHNS and SASEGT. The CDR3 length is 14 residues. The CDR3 loop reads CATRGWGQGETQYF. CDR3 DNA sequence: TGTGCCACCCGGGGGTGGGGTCAGGGAGAGACCCAGTACTTC.

The J gene is TRBJ1-1, the V gene TRBV28; D unclear. CDR3 length: 14 residues. CDR1 and CDR2 (germline): MDHEN, SYDVKM. The V and J ends lost 2 bases and 1 base respectively, with 8 bases between them. CDR3 amino acids: CASSLPQRNTEAFF. For the CDR3, the DNA is TGTGCCAGCAGTTTACCACAGAGGAACACTGAAGCTTTCTTT.

The rearrangement uses TRBV7-6 and TRBJ2-5; D remains unclear. Trimming removed 3 bases from V and 4 bases from J, with 15 bases in between. CDR1 is SGHVS and CDR2 is FNYEAQ in the germline V gene. CDR3 length: 15 amino acids. CDR3: CASSFSFGSAETQYF. The CDR3 DNA is TGTGCCAGCAGCTTCTCTTTTGGCTCTGCAGAGACCCAGTACTTC. The full variable domain, rest sourced from reference TRBV7-6 and TRBJ2-5, is GAGVSQSPRYKVTKRGQDVALRCDPISGHVSLYWYRQALGQGPEFLTYFNYEAQQDKSGLPNDRFSAERPEGSISTLTIQRTEQRDSAMYRCASSFSFGSAETQYFGPGTRLLVL.